A single sample is the source of the 6 T cell receptor beta chains below, sequenced in a study of T-cell memory formation after mild COVID-19. MiXCR, run by TCRdb on the 5' RACE reads, gives a single entry per CDR3 protein. Here the sample spans hundreds of thousands of distinct CDR3 sequences, less than 25% being singletons. The sequencing input was PBMCs or a T cell subset sorted from them (not recorded which). These receptors were obtained from an adult woman who had mild COVID-19 (a few samples of this study predate the infection). Cell type and time point are not known.

V usage is TRBV2 and J usage is TRBJ2-3, with unresolved D. V lost 7 bases, J lost 0 bases, and 14 bases lay in between. The CDR3 length is 15 residues. CDR1 and CDR2 from the germline V gene are SNHLY and FYNNEI. The CDR3 sequence is CASTQKVSSTDTQYF. CDR3 nucleotides: TGTGCCAGCACCCAGAAGGTATCTAGCACAGATACGCAGTATTTT.

This clonotype has a single count. V gene TRBV2 combines with J gene TRBJ2-3; either TRBD1 or TRBD2 may supply D (6 bases each). The V end lost 5 bases, the J end lost 1 base, and 16 bases lay between the germline ends. This CDR3 has 16 residues. Germline V lookup: CDR1 SNHLY, CDR2 FYNNEI. The chain's CDR3 is CASSRGGPPGTDTQYF. CDR3 DNA: TGTGCCAGCAGTCGAGGGGGGCCCCCCGGCACAGATACGCAGTATTTT.

J is TRBJ2-1 and V is TRBV7-6; D perhaps matches TRBD2 (6 bases). The CDR3 has 15 amino acids. Germline-derived CDR1 and CDR2 are SGHVS and FNYEAQ. V was trimmed by 4 bases and J by 8 bases, leaving 18 bases between them. The CDR3 spells CASSSRRGGVDEQFF. CDR3 in DNA: TGTGCCAGCAGCTCGCGACGGGGAGGTGTTGATGAGCAGTTCTTC.

This clonotype has just one count. V and J are TRBV4-3 and TRBJ2-1, with D tentatively TRBD1 (5 bases). The germline V gene has CDR1 LGHNA and CDR2 YSLEER. The germline V and J ends were trimmed by 3 bases and 10 bases, with 16 bases remaining between them. This CDR3 has 14 residues. In nucleotides, the CDR3 is TGCGCCAGCAGCCATTCCAGGGCTTCGCAAGAGCAGTTCTTC. Protein product: CASSHSRASQEQFF.

This clonotype was seen only a few times. This sequence may be a read error, since a much larger clone differs from it by one base. The genes are TRBV7-9 and TRBJ2-1; 10 bases line up with TRBD2. This CDR3 contains 15 residues. The V and J ends lost 3 bases and 2 bases, in that order; junction bases with no gene match: 1. Germline V gene data show CDR1 as SEHNR and CDR2 as FQNEAQ (reference sequence). In DNA form, the CDR3 reads TGTGCCAGCAGCTTCGGGACTAGCGCCTACAATGAGCAGTTCTTC. It yields the protein CASSFGTSAYNEQFF.

This clonotype was recorded at least ten times. J is TRBJ1-5 and V is TRBV6-6; 10 bases fit TRBD1. The CDR3 covers 14 residues. The V and J ends lost 7 bases and 11 bases, in that order; junction bases with no gene match: 11. The germline CDR1 and CDR2 sequences are MNHNY and SVGAGI (reference sequence). CDR3: CASTLTGGPSAQHF. CDR3 bases: TGTGCCAGCACCCTGACAGGGGGCCCCTCGGCCCAGCATTTT.